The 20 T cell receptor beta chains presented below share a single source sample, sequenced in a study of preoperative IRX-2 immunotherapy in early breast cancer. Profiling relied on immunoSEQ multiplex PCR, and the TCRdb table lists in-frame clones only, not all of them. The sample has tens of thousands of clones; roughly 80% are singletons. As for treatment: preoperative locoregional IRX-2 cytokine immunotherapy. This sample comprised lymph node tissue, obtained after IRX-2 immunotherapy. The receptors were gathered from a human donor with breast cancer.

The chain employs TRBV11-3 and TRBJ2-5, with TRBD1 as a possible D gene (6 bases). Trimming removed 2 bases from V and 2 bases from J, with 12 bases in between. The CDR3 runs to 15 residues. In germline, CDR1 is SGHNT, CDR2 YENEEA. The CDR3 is CASSLFWTDQETQYF. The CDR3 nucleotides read TGTGCCAGCAGCTTATTTTGGACAGATCAAGAGACCCAGTACTTC.

The CDR3 DNA reads TGTGCCACCAGCAGAGATCCTCAGGGAGGGGATGGCTACACCTTC. This sequence encodes CATSRDPQGGDGYTF. The rearrangement uses TRBV15 and TRBJ1-2, with D possibly matching TRBD1 (5 bases). Germline CDR1 is LNHNV and CDR2 is YYDKDF (reference sequence). Trimming removed 0 bases at V and 6 bases at J, with 14 bases between. The CDR3 runs to 15 residues.

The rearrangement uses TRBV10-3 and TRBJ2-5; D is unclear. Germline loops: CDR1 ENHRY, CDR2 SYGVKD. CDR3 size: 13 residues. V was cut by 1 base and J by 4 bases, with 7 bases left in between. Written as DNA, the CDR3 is TGTGCCATCAGTGAGTTGGGGTTAGAGACCCAGTACTTC. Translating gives CAISELGLETQYF.

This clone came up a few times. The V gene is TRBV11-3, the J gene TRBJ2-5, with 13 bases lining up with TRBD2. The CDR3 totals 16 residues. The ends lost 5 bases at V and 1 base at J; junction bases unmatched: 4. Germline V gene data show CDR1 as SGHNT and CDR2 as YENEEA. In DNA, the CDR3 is TGTGCCAGCAGCGCTGGACTAGCGGGGGTCCAAGAGACCCAGTACTTC. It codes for CASSAGLAGVQETQYF.

CDR3 in amino acids: CASSLRGQGADTQYF. As DNA, the CDR3 is TGCGCCAGCAGCTTGCGGGGACAGGGTGCAGATACGCAGTATTTT. The chain recombines TRBV5-1 with TRBJ2-3; 9 nucleotides align to TRBD1. V was clipped by 1 base and J by 4 bases; unmatched bases: 4. The length of the CDR3 is 15 residues. Per germline, CDR1 SGHRS and CDR2 YFSETQ.

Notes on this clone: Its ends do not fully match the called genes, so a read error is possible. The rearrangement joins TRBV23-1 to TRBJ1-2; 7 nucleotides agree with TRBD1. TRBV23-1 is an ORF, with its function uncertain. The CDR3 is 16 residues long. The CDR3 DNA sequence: TGCGCCAGCAGCCAATTATATCCGGGACAGTGCTATGGCTACACCTTC. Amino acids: CASSQLYPGQCYGYTF.

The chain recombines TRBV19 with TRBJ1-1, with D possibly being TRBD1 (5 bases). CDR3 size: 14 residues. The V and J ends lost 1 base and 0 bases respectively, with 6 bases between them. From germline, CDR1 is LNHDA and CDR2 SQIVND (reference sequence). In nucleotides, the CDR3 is TGTGCCAGTAGTATAGGGACACTGAACACTGAAGCTTTCTTT. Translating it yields CASSIGTLNTEAFF.

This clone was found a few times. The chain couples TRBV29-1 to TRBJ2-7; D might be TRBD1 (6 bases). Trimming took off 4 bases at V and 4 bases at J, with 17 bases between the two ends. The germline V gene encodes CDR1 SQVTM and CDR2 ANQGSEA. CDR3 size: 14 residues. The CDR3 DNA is TGCAGCGTTGTACCCGGACAGAGGAGATACGAGCAGTACTTC. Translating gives CSVVPGQRRYEQYF.

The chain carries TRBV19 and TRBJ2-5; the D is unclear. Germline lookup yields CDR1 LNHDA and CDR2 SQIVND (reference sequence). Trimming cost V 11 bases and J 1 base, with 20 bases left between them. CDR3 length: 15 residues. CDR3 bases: TGTGCCTCAAGGGCCAGGTTGGGTTCCCAAGAGACCCAGTACTTC. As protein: CASRARLGSQETQYF.

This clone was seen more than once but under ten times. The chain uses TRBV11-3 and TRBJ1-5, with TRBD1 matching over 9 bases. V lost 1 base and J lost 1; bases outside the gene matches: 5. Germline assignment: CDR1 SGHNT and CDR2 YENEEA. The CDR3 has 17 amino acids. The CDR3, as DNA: TGTGCCAGCAGCTTAGTAGGGACAGGGATCAGCAATCAGCCCCAGCATTTT. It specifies CASSLVGTGISNQPQHF.

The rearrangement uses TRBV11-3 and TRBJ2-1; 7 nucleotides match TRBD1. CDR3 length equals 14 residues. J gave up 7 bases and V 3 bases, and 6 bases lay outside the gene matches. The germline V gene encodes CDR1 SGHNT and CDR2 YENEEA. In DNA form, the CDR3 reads TGTGCCAGCAGCTTGACAGGGTTAAATAATGAGCAGTTCTTC. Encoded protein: CASSLTGLNNEQFF.

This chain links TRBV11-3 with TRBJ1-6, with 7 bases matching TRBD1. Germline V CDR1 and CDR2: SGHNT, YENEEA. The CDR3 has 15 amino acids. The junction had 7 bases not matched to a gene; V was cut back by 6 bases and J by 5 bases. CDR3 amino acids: CASRKGTVDNSPLHF. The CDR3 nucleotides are TGTGCCAGCAGAAAAGGGACAGTGGATAATTCACCCCTCCACTTT.

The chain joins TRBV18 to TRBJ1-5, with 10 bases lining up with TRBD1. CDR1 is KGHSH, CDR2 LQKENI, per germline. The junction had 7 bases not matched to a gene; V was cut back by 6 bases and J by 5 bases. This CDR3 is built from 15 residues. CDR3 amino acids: CASSPGQGVDQPQHF. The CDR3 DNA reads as TGTGCCAGCTCTCCCGGACAGGGGGTGGATCAGCCCCAGCATTTT.

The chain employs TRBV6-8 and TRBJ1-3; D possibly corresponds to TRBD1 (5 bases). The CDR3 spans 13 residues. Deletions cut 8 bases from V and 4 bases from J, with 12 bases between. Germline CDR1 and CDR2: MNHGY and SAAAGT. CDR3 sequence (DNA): TGTGCCAGCGTCTTGGCAGGGGGAAACACCATATATTTT. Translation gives CASVLAGGNTIYF.

This CDR3 is CASSDQGVSEAFF. As DNA, the CDR3 is TGTGCCAGCAGTGACCAGGGGGTATCTGAAGCTTTCTTT. The chain recombines TRBV6-8 with TRBJ1-1; 7 nucleotides align to TRBD1. Germline CDR1 MNHGY, CDR2 SAAAGT. V trimming: 5 bases; J trimming: 6 bases; junction bases outside the gene matches: 6. The CDR3 has 13 residues.

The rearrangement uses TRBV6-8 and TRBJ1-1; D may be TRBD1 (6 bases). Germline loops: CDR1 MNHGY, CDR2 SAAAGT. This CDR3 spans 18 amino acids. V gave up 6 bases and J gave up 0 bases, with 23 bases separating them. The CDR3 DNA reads TGTGCCAGCAGAAAATACCCGGGGGTTCAGGGGATGAACACTGAAGCTTTCTTT. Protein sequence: CASRKYPGVQGMNTEAFF.

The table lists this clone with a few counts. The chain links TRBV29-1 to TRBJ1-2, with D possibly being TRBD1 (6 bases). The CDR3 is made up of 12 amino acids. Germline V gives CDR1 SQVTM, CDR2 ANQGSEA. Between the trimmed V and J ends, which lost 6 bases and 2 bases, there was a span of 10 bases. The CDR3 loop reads CSVKQGNYGYTF. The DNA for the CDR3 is TGCAGCGTCAAACAGGGAAACTATGGCTACACCTTC.

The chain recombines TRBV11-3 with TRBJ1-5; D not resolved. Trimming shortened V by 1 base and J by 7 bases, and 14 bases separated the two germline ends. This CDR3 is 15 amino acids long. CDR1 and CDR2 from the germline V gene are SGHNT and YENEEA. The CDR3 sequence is CASSLVQVAGQPQHF. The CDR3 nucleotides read TGTGCCAGCAGCTTAGTTCAGGTGGCGGGGCAGCCCCAGCATTTT.

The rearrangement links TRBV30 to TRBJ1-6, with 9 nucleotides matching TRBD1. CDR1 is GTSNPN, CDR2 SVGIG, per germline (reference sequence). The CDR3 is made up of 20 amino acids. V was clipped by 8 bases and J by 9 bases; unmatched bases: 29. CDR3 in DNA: TGTGCCCGGGACCTTACAGGGGGCCCCGGCATACGGTGGCTCGGTTCACCCCTCCACTTT. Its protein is CARDLTGGPGIRWLGSPLHF. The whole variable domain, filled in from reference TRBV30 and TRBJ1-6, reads SQTIHQWPATLVQPVGSPLSLECTVEGTSNPNLYWYRQAAGRGLQLLFYSVGIGQISSEVPQNLSASRPQDRQFILSSKKLLLSDSGFYLCARDLTGGPGIRWLGSPLHFGNGTRLTVT.

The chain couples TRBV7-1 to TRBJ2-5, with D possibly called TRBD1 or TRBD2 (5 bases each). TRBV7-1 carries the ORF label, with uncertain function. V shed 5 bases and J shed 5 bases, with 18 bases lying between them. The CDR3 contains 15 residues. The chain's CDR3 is CASSVGTDILETQYF. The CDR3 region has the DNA TGTGCCAGCAGCGTCGGGACGGACATTTTGGAGACCCAGTACTTC.